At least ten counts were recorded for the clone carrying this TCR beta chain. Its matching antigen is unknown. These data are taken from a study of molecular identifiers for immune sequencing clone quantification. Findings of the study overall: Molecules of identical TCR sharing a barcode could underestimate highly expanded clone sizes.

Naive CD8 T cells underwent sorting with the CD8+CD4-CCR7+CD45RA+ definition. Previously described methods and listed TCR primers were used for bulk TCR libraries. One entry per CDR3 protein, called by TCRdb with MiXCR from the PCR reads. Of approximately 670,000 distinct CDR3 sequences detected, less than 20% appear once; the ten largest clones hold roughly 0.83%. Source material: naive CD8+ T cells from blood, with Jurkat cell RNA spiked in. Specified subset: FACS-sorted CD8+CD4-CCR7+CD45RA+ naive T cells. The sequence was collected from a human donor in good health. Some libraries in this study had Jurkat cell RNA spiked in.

This CDR3 is CASSGVAWYEQYF. CDR3 nucleotides: TGTGCCAGCAGCGGAGTAGCGTGGTACGAGCAGTACTTC. This chain joins TRBV3-1 and TRBJ2-7; maybe TRBD2 (5 bases). Germline V gene lookup returns CDR1 LGHDT and CDR2 YNNKEL (reference sequence). Trimming shortened V by 5 bases and J by 4 bases, and 12 bases separated the two germline ends. CDR3 length: 13 residues.